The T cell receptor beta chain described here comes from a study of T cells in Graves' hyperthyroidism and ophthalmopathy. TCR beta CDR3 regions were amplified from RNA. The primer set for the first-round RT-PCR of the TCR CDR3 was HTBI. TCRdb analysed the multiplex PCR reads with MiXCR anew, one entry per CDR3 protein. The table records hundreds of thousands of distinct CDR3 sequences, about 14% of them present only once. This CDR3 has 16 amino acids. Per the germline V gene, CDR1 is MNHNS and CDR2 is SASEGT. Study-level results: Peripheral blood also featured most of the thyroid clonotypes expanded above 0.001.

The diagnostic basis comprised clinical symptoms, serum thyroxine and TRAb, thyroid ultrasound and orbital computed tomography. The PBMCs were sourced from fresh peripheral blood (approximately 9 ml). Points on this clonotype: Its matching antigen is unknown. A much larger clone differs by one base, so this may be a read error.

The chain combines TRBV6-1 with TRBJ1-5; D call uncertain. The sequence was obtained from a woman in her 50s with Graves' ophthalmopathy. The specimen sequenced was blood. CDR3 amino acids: CAGSERFPPLNQPQHF. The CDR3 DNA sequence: TGTGCCGGCAGTGAACGGTTCCCACCCCTCAATCAGCCCCAGCATTTT.